This is a list of T cell receptor beta chains from one sample in a study of T cells in Graves' hyperthyroidism and ophthalmopathy. TCRdb passed the multiplex PCR reads through MiXCR, listing each CDR3 protein once. The repertoire includes around 580,000 distinct CDR3 sequences, over 15% of them detected once, and 18% sits in the top ten. The sequencing input was blood. These receptors were taken from a woman under 30 with Graves' hyperthyroidism. The conserved cysteine and the conserved F or W are not part of the CDR3 here. Not all rows give a size; the values are once, few, many and, for expanded clones, a class.

TRBV12-3/TRBV12-4,TRBJ2-7,many,ASSLLAGVDEQY
TRBV5-6,TRBJ2-7,few,ASSSEPGLPVHEQY
TRBV19,TRBJ2-1,-,ASSIAPRVALNEQF
TRBV2,TRBJ2-1,many,ASRERTGFSYNEQF
TRBV12-3/TRBV12-4,TRBJ1-2,many,ASRSSGTGSGYT
TRBV5-1,TRBJ1-5,many,ASSLGQVNQPQH
TRBV2,TRBJ2-5,-,ASNDRGLGLETQY
TRBV15,TRBJ2-2,-,ATSSAAWLENTGELF
TRBV4-1,TRBJ1-5,many,ASSHLEGGNQPQH
TRBV5-1,TRBJ1-1,many,ASSLGRGDTEAF
TRBV18,TRBJ2-5,many,ASSPGPYLGETQY
TRBV12-5,TRBJ2-5,-,ASGAPGLAGLRVD
TRBV29-1,TRBJ2-5,many,SVEEGQIQETQY
TRBV28,TRBJ1-2,few,ASRTPGTGYGYT
TRBV6-1,TRBJ1-5,many,ASSEGYSNQPQH
TRBV25-1,TRBJ1-4,-,ASSVLGDEKLF
TRBV20-1,TRBJ1-2,-,SARERGGGLYGYT
TRBV5-1,TRBJ1-2,-,ASSLGPDFFYGYT
TRBV7-9,TRBJ2-7,many,ASSLSAGGDEQY
TRBV2,TRBJ2-7,many,ASQTISAGLASYEQY
TRBV6-1,TRBJ2-1,many,ASSLTGGSHNEQF
TRBV20-1,TRBJ2-2,-,SATGTENTGELY
TRBV28,TRBJ1-5,-,ASSLRTGEGNQPQH
TRBV5-1,TRBJ1-4,-,ASSPSGAWEKLF
TRBV27,TRBJ1-5,-,ASSLQGNNQPQH
TRBV27,TRBJ2-2,-,ASSFELAGGTGELF
TRBV15,TRBJ2-6,-,ATSILHRGSGANVLT
TRBV27,TRBJ2-1,-,ASSSGLGNEQF
TRBV29-1,TRBJ2-7,many,SVEASVGDRSSYEQY
TRBV9,TRBJ1-6,-,ASSARGNSPLH
TRBV24-1,TRBJ2-4,few,ATSDFKTGGDIQY
TRBV30,TRBJ2-1,many,AWSGRSRNNEQF
TRBV10-1,TRBJ2-1,few,ATQRAGTGRDYNEQF
TRBV11-2,TRBJ2-7,many,ASSLEWEQY
TRBV6-2/TRBV6-3,TRBJ1-4,once,ASSYSTTGDEKLF
TRBV4-3,TRBJ1-4,-,ASSQGDRLNEKLF
TRBV4-2,TRBJ2-2,-,ASSPNGWEGAGELF
TRBV2,TRBJ1-2,many,ASTNTDRGSGYT
TRBV25-1,TRBJ2-3,once,ASSEAGTTDTQY
TRBV28,TRBJ1-5,many,ASSLFTRNQPQH
TRBV28,TRBJ2-3,-,ASRGGLAASTDTQY
TRBV10-2,TRBJ2-7,-,ASTRESKPGAYEQY
TRBV27,TRBJ1-3,few,ASSDRSGNTIY